The 32 T cell receptor beta chains presented below share a single source sample, sequenced in a study of blood T cell repertoires in COVID-19. Only in-frame clones appear in the TCRdb table, and some are missing; sequencing was by immunoSEQ multiplex PCR. Seen here are approximately 50,000 clones, roughly 90% observed once, and the top ten hold about 2%. Input material: peripheral blood. Every receptor here comes from a human donor in a cohort sampled during active COVID-19.

CDR3 coding DNA: TGTGCCAGCAGCTTAATGCAGGGCAGGGTGAAGAACGAGCAGTACTTC. Amino acids: CASSLMQGRVKNEQYF. The chain carries TRBV7-9 and TRBJ2-7; weak D call: TRBD1 (5 bases). Germline V CDR1 and CDR2: SEHNR, FQNEAQ (reference sequence). Trimming removed 2 bases from V and 5 bases from J, with 19 bases in between. CDR3 size: 16 residues.

The rearrangement uses TRBV6-5 and TRBJ1-6; D call uncertain. V was pared by 6 bases and J by 7 bases, with 7 bases between. Germline CDR1 is MNHEY and CDR2 is SVGAGI. CDR3 length equals 12 residues. CDR3 bases: TGTGCCAGCAGATCAGTAAATTCACCCCTCCACTTT. This translates into CASRSVNSPLHF.

This clone was detected only once. This sequence joins TRBV5-1 and TRBJ2-1, with TRBD2 identical over 10 bases. The CDR3 has 15 residues. CDR1 and CDR2 from the germline V gene are SGHRS and YFSETQ. The V and J ends lost 2 bases and 6 bases, in that order; junction bases with no gene match: 5. This chain's CDR3 is CASSFTSGVRNEQFF. The CDR3, as DNA: TGCGCCAGCAGCTTCACTAGCGGGGTCCGCAATGAGCAGTTCTTC.

The chain uses TRBV15 and TRBJ2-1; D gene uncertain. The CDR3 covers 14 residues. Between the trimmed V and J ends, which lost 1 base and 8 bases, there was a span of 12 bases. Per germline, CDR1 LNHNV and CDR2 YYDKDF (reference sequence). CDR3 region: CATSRVRFGHEQFF. CDR3 DNA: TGTGCCACCAGCAGAGTTAGGTTTGGGCATGAGCAGTTCTTC.

The rearrangement joins TRBV15 to TRBJ2-5; D might be TRBD2 (6 bases). Germline V gene data show CDR1 as LNHNV and CDR2 as YYDKDF (reference sequence). This CDR3 comprises 16 residues. V lost 0 bases to trimming and J lost 3 bases, with 14 bases between them. CDR3 residues: CATSRDPGTEEETQYF. The CDR3 nucleotides read TGTGCCACCAGCAGAGATCCCGGGACTGAGGAAGAGACCCAGTACTTC.

The rearrangement uses TRBV5-1 and TRBJ2-1, with D perhaps TRBD2 (5 bases). V was cut by 4 bases and J by 0 bases, with 17 bases left in between. The CDR3 covers 17 residues. Germline lookup yields CDR1 SGHRS and CDR2 YFSETQ. This CDR3 is CASSRILLGISYNEQFF. For the CDR3, the DNA is TGCGCCAGCAGCCGAATTTTACTAGGGATCTCCTACAATGAGCAGTTCTTC.

This clone was observed a single time. The V and J genes are TRBV6-5 and TRBJ2-3; D call uncertain. CDR3 length: 14 residues. Germline CDR1 is MNHEY and CDR2 is SVGAGI. Trimming took 0 bases from V and 4 from J, leaving 8 bases between them. The CDR3 region is CASSYSRVPDTQYF. DNA for the CDR3: TGTGCCAGCAGTTACTCGAGAGTCCCAGATACGCAGTATTTT.

This chain links TRBV2 with TRBJ1-2; the match to TRBD1 covers 9 bases. This CDR3 is 14 amino acids long. Germline V CDR1 and CDR2: SNHLY, FYNNEI. The J segment lost 8 bases and the V segment lost 4 bases, leaving 8 bases of the junction unmatched. CDR3 in DNA: TGTGCCAGCAGTGGGGACAGGGCCCTCCCAGGCTACACCTTC. Protein: CASSGDRALPGYTF.

V is TRBV4-2 and J is TRBJ1-3, with D uncertain. The CDR3 loop spans 17 amino acids. Deletions cut 0 bases from V and 3 bases from J, with 15 bases between. Germline V gene sequence: CDR1 LGHNA, CDR2 YNFKEQ. Written as DNA, the CDR3 is TGTGCCAGCAGCCAAGATAGGACTCGCCAAGGTGGAAACACCATATATTTT. This encodes CASSQDRTRQGGNTIYF.

V gene TRBV28 combines with J gene TRBJ2-7; maybe TRBD1 (6 bases). This CDR3 is built from 13 residues. Trimming cost V 5 bases and J 4 bases, with 12 bases left between them. Germline-derived CDR1 and CDR2 are MDHEN and SYDVKM. CDR3 coding DNA: TGTGCCAGCAGTCGACAGGAAGATTACGAGCAGTACTTC. Translating gives CASSRQEDYEQYF.

J is TRBJ1-5 and V is TRBV6-6, with D perhaps TRBD1 (6 bases). The CDR3 length is 15 residues. The V gene's germline CDR1 is MNHNY and CDR2 SVGAGI (reference sequence). The V and J ends lost 7 bases and 2 bases respectively, with 15 bases between them. The CDR3 here is CASNQSGARNQPQHF. The CDR3 nucleotides are TGTGCCAGCAATCAATCAGGGGCGCGCAATCAGCCCCAGCATTTT.

This clone was detected only once. This chain links TRBV28 with TRBJ2-1; 12 bases are a match to TRBD2. V lost 4 bases, J lost 0 bases, and 13 bases stayed unmatched. Germline V CDR1 and CDR2: MDHEN, SYDVKM. The CDR3 length is 20 residues. CDR3 sequence: CASSSVGSLAGGGSYNEQFF. CDR3 sequence (DNA): TGTGCCAGCAGTTCCGTAGGGAGTCTAGCGGGAGGGGGCTCCTACAATGAGCAGTTCTTC.

This chain's CDR3 is CASSFGDGTVSTDTQYF. CDR3 DNA sequence: TGCGCCAGCAGCTTCGGTGATGGGACAGTTAGCACAGATACGCAGTATTTT. The rearrangement joins TRBV5-1 to TRBJ2-3, with 7 bases aligning to TRBD1. V dropped 2 bases and J dropped 0; count of bases not matched to a gene: 9. CDR3 length equals 17 residues. Looked up from germline, CDR1 is SGHRS and CDR2 is YFSETQ.

The V and J genes are TRBV5-6 and TRBJ1-3; perhaps TRBD1 as D (6 bases). V lost 0 bases and J 0 bases, leaving 10 bases between the germline ends. CDR3 length: 16 amino acids. From germline, CDR1 is SGHDT and CDR2 YYEEEE. CDR3: CASSLAGGSSGNTIYF. The CDR3, as DNA: TGTGCCAGCAGCTTGGCGGGGGGCAGCTCTGGAAACACCATATATTTT.

The rearrangement joins TRBV7-9 to TRBJ2-1; maybe TRBD2 (5 bases). The CDR3 loop spans 15 amino acids. Trimming stripped 0 bases from V and 5 bases from J, with 11 bases between. CDR1 SEHNR and CDR2 FQNEAQ come from the germline V gene (reference sequence). DNA of the CDR3: TGTGCCAGCAGCTTAGCGTGGCGGGCCCACAATGAGCAGTTCTTC. It translates to CASSLAWRAHNEQFF. The variable domain in full, completed from reference TRBV7-9 and TRBJ2-1, reads DTGVSQNPRHKITKRGQNVTFRCDPISEHNRLYWYRQTLGQGPEFLTYFQNEAQLEKSRLLSDRFSAERPKGSFSTLEIQRTEQGDSAMYLCASSLAWRAHNEQFFGPGTRLTVL.

The chain's CDR3 is CASTWAQGYQPQHF. For the CDR3, the DNA is TGTGCCAGCACTTGGGCGCAGGGGTATCAGCCCCAGCATTTT. This sequence joins TRBV5-8 and TRBJ1-5; perhaps TRBD1 as D (6 bases). V lost 6 bases and J 5 bases, leaving 15 bases between the germline ends. The CDR3 consists of 14 residues. CDR1 and CDR2 (germline): SGHTS, YDEGEE.

CDR3 nucleotides: TGTGCCAGCAGCGCCAACAGGGGGGGAAATACGCAGTATTTT. Translated: CASSANRGGNTQYF. The genes are TRBV9 and TRBJ2-3, with D perhaps matching TRBD1 (8 bases). The germline V and J ends were trimmed by 3 bases and 7 bases, with 15 bases remaining between them. Germline CDR1 SGDLS, CDR2 YYNGEE. The CDR3 extends over 14 amino acids.

The rearrangement links TRBV6-4 to TRBJ2-1, with TRBD2 identical over 9 bases. J was trimmed by 8 bases and V by 2 bases; bases with no gene match: 10. Per germline, CDR1 MRHNA and CDR2 SNTAGT. The CDR3 is made up of 16 amino acids. The CDR3 nucleotides are TGTGCCAGCAGTGACCATAGCGGGAGCCCTACCTATGAGCAGTTCTTC. Protein product: CASSDHSGSPTYEQFF.

The chain carries TRBV11-2 and TRBJ2-3; 7 bases are shared with TRBD2. Trimming at V came to 2 bases and at J to 0 bases, leaving 5 bases not matched to a gene. CDR1 and CDR2 (germline): SGHAT, FQNNGV. The CDR3 has 16 residues. The CDR3 DNA is TGTGCCAGCAGCTTATTGGGCGGGGGTAGCACAGATACGCAGTATTTT. Its translation is CASSLLGGGSTDTQYF.

The CDR3 nucleotides read TGTGCTAGTGGTTCGCCTTATGGACAGGGGGTATTAGATACGCAGTATTTT. Translating it yields CASGSPYGQGVLDTQYF. The genes are TRBV12-5 and TRBJ2-3; 10 bases map to TRBD1. J gave up 5 bases and V 4 bases, and 12 bases lay outside the gene matches. The CDR3 sequence is 17 residues long. Germline V gene lookup returns CDR1 LGHNT and CDR2 FRNRAP. The full variable domain, completed using reference TRBV12-5 and TRBJ2-3, is DARVTQTPRHKVTEMGQEVTMRCQPILGHNTVFWYRQTMMQGLELLAYFRNRAPLDDSGMPKDRFSAEMPDATLATLKIQPSEPRDSAVYFCASGSPYGQGVLDTQYFGPGTRLTVL.

V is TRBV6-6 and J is TRBJ2-7; 7 positions match TRBD1. Unmatched junction bases numbered 5, after V lost 7 bases and J lost 5 bases. Germline CDR1 is MNHNY and CDR2 is SVGAGI (reference sequence). The CDR3 sequence is 12 residues long. CDR3 sequence reads: CASTGQRHEQYF. CDR3 bases: TGTGCCAGCACGGGACAGCGACACGAGCAGTACTTC.

The V call is TRBV18, the J call TRBJ2-1; 13 bases are a match to TRBD2. With V trimmed by 1 base and J by 5 bases, 8 bases remained unmatched. This CDR3 spans 18 amino acids. Germline V gene data show CDR1 as KGHSH and CDR2 as LQKENI. The CDR3 bases are TGTGCCAGCTCACCACTTTTACTAGCGGGAGGGATCCACAATGAGCAGTTCTTC. Residues: CASSPLLLAGGIHNEQFF.

The chain has TRBV3-1 (or the pseudogene TRBV3-2) and TRBJ1-2, with D possibly matching TRBD1 (6 bases). The CDR3 totals 17 residues. Germline CDR1 and CDR2: LGHDT and YNNKEL (reference sequence). V gave up 3 bases and J gave up 7 bases, with 24 bases separating them. The CDR3 DNA is TGTGCCAGCAGCCAGATTCAGGGGTCTGCAACTAAGGGTGGCTACACCTTC. As protein: CASSQIQGSATKGGYTF.

The chain is built from TRBV7-9 and TRBJ1-2; D may be TRBD1 (6 bases). Per the germline V gene, CDR1 is SEHNR and CDR2 is FQNEAQ (reference sequence). This CDR3 comprises 14 residues. The V and J ends lost 7 bases and 3 bases respectively, with 15 bases between them. CDR3 DNA: TGTGCCAGCACTATACAGGGTAGAGACTATGGCTACACCTTC. Translation gives CASTIQGRDYGYTF.

This chain connects TRBV6-6 to TRBJ2-3; the D gene is possibly TRBD1 (6 bases). Germline V lookup: CDR1 MNHNY, CDR2 SVGAGI (reference sequence). There are 16 residues in the CDR3. V shed 5 bases and J shed 6 bases, with 21 bases lying between them. DNA for the CDR3: TGTGCCAGCAGTAACCACCGTCGACAGGCACGGGATACGCAGTATTTT. This translates into CASSNHRRQARDTQYF.

V gene TRBV6-5 combines with J gene TRBJ2-4; TRBD1 matches 9 bases. Per the germline V gene, CDR1 is MNHEY and CDR2 is SVGAGI. CDR3 length: 14 residues. With 2 bases clipped from V and 9 bases from J, the junction kept 5 bases outside the gene matches. DNA of the CDR3: TGTGCCAGCAGTTACACTGGACAGGGGAGCATTCAGTACTTC. It codes for CASSYTGQGSIQYF.

The gene calls are TRBV4-2 and TRBJ1-2; 12 bases are shared with TRBD1. This CDR3 has 17 residues. Germline V gives CDR1 LGHNA, CDR2 YNFKEQ. V lost 2 bases, J lost 3 bases, and 7 bases stayed unmatched. CDR3 loop: CASSQLGTGGAYYGYTF. The CDR3, as DNA: TGTGCCAGCAGCCAACTTGGGACAGGGGGCGCTTACTATGGCTACACCTTC.

This clone showed up just once. The gene calls are TRBV7-5 and TRBJ1-5; the D call in the table, TRBD1, was not verified against the DNA. TRBV7-5 is given as a pseudogene. The CDR3 length is 14 residues. CDR3 residues: CARSKGGSNQPQHF. The CDR3 nucleotides are TGTGCCAGGAGCAAAGGGGGTAGCAATCAGCCCCAGCATTTT.

The chain combines TRBV19 with TRBJ1-1; D unclear. CDR3 size: 16 residues. Trimming took off 1 base at V and 2 bases at J, with 14 bases between the two ends. CDR1 is LNHDA, CDR2 SQIVND, per germline (reference sequence). DNA of the CDR3: TGTGCCAGTAGTATAGGAGGTTTTGCGATAAACACTGAAGCTTTCTTT. It encodes CASSIGGFAINTEAFF.

In its sample, this clone was seen a few times. The chain has TRBV19 and TRBJ2-2, with 10 bases that match TRBD1. Germline V lookup: CDR1 LNHDA, CDR2 SQIVND (reference sequence). V gave up 3 bases and J gave up 1 base; unmatched junction bases: 5. This CDR3 has 17 amino acids. CDR3 nucleotide sequence: TGTGCCAGTAGTATTGGTGGGACAGGGGTGAACACCGGGGAGCTGTTTTTT. It is translated as CASSIGGTGVNTGELFF.

This clone was seen a single time. The chain recombines TRBV19 with TRBJ2-5, with 8 positions matching TRBD1. V shed 4 bases and J 4 bases; nucleotides not matched to a gene: 14. There are 17 residues in the CDR3. CDR1 is LNHDA and CDR2 is SQIVND in the germline V gene (reference sequence). The CDR3 DNA sequence: TGTGCCAGTAGTACCGGACAGGGAGGCTTTTCAGTAGAGACCCAGTACTTC. It translates to CASSTGQGGFSVETQYF.

This clone showed up just once. The rearrangement joins TRBV5-4 to TRBJ2-2; 7 nucleotides line up with TRBD1. The germline V gene has CDR1 SGHNT and CDR2 YYREEE (reference sequence). Trimming removed 4 bases from V and 5 bases from J; junction bases left unmatched: 5. CDR3 length: 14 amino acids. CDR3 in DNA: TGTGCCAGCAGCCCTACAGGGGTGACCGGGGAGCTGTTTTTT. Encoded protein: CASSPTGVTGELFF.